Below, 6 T cell receptor beta chains from the same sample are listed, as sequenced in a study of blood T cell repertoires in COVID-19. TCRdb's table, derived via immunoSEQ multiplex PCR, lists solely in-frame clones and lacks some. The data contain approximately 98,000 clones, approximately 84% of them singletons. The specimen was peripheral blood. The receptors here all came from a woman of 80 years or more with acute or convalescent COVID-19.

V and J are TRBV27 and TRBJ2-7; 10 nucleotides align to TRBD1. Trimming removed 5 bases from V and 7 bases from J; junction bases left unmatched: 11. From germline, CDR1 is MNHEY and CDR2 SMNVEV (reference sequence). This CDR3 comprises 15 residues. DNA of the CDR3: TGTGCCAGCAGTCCCTCCGGGACAGGGGCCGGTGAGCAGTACTTC. Its translation: CASSPSGTGAGEQYF.

This chain links TRBV2 with TRBJ1-2; 7 nucleotides agree with TRBD1. Germline V gene lookup returns CDR1 SNHLY and CDR2 FYNNEI. This CDR3 has 14 residues. Trimming at V came to 8 bases and at J to 0 bases, leaving 6 bases not matched to a gene. In nucleotides, the CDR3 is TGTGCCAGCGGACCCGGGACAGCTAACTATGGCTACACCTTC. This sequence encodes CASGPGTANYGYTF.

This chain joins TRBV12-3 or TRBV12-4 and TRBJ1-2; D is unresolved. The CDR3 consists of 12 residues. Trimming removed 5 bases from V and 1 base from J, with 5 bases in between. The CDR3 DNA reads as TGTGCCAGCAGTCCTAATAACTATGGCTACACCTTC. As protein: CASSPNNYGYTF.

The table lists this clone with a few counts. The chain recombines TRBV4-1 with TRBJ1-3; maybe TRBD1 (6 bases). Trimming cost V 4 bases and J 1 base, with 14 bases left between them. Per germline, CDR1 MGHRA and CDR2 YSYEKL. The CDR3 contains 16 residues. CDR3 amino acids: CASSLRQDISGNTIYF. CDR3 sequence (DNA): TGCGCCAGCAGCCTCAGACAGGATATTTCTGGAAACACCATATATTTT.

The CDR3 reads CASSPRTSGGANTGELFF. The CDR3 region has the DNA TGTGCCAGCAGCCCCCGGACTAGCGGGGGGGCGAACACCGGGGAGCTGTTTTTT. The chain joins TRBV9 to TRBJ2-2, with 15 bases matching TRBD2. Germline CDR1 is SGDLS and CDR2 is YYNGEE. V dropped 4 bases and J dropped 0; count of bases not matched to a gene: 4. The CDR3 length is 18 residues.

The genes are TRBV5-1 and TRBJ1-6; D perhaps matches TRBD1 (6 bases). Trimming left V 4 bases short and J 8 bases short, with 10 bases between. CDR1 is SGHRS and CDR2 is YFSETQ in the germline V gene. The CDR3 contains 13 residues. CDR3 loop: CASSEGVDSPLHF. In nucleotides, the CDR3 is TGCGCCAGCAGCGAGGGGGTCGATTCACCCCTCCACTTT.